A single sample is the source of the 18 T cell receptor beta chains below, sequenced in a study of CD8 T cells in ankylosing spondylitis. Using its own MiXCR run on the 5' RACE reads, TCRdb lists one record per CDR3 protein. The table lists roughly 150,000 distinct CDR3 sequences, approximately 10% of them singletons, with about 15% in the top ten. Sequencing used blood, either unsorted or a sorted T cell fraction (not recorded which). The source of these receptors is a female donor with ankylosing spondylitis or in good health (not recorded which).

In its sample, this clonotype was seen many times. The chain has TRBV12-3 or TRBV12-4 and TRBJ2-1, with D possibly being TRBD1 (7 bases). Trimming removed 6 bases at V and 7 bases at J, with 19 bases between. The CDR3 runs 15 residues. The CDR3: CASSSGGGAKNEQFF. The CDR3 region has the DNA TGTGCCAGCAGCTCAGGAGGGGGCGCGAAAAATGAGCAGTTCTTC.

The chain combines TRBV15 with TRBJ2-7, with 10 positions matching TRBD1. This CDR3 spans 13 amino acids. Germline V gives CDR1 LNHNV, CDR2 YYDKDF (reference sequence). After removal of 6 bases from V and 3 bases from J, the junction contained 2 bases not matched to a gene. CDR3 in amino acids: CATRGQGSYEQYF. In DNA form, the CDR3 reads TGTGCCACCAGGGGACAGGGGAGCTACGAGCAGTACTTC.

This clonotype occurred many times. The CDR3 spells CASSLGGNYEQYF. The DNA of the CDR3 is TGTGCCAGCAGCTTGGGTGGGAACTACGAGCAGTACTTC. This chain joins TRBV5-6 and TRBJ2-7; D uncertain. The V end lost 0 bases, the J end lost 3 bases, and 7 bases lay between the germline ends. The CDR3 is 13 residues long. Germline V gene data show CDR1 as SGHDT and CDR2 as YYEEEE.

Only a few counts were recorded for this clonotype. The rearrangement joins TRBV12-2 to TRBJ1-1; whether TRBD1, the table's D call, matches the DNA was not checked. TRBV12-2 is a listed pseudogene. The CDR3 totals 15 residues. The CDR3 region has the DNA TGTGCAAGTCGCTATACAGGGGGCGGGCACACTGAAGCTTTCTTT. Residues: CASRYTGGGHTEAFF.

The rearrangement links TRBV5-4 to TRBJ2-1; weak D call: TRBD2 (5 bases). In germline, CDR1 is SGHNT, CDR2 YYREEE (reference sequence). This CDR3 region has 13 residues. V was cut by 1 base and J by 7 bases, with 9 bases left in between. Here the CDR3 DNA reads TGTGCCAGCAGCTTGAAGGGAGCAAATGAGCAGTTCTTC. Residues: CASSLKGANEQFF.

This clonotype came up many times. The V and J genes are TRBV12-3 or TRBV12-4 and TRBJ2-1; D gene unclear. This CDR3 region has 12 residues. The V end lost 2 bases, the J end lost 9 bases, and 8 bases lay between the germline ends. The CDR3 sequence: CASSLKRVEQFF. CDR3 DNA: TGTGCCAGCAGTTTAAAGCGTGTTGAGCAGTTCTTC.

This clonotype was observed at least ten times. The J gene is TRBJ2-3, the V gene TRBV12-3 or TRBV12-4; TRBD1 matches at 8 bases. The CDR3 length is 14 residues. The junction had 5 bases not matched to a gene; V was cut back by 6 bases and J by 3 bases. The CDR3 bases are TGTGCCAGCAGAGACAGGGGTGAAACAGATACGCAGTATTTT. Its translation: CASRDRGETDTQYF.

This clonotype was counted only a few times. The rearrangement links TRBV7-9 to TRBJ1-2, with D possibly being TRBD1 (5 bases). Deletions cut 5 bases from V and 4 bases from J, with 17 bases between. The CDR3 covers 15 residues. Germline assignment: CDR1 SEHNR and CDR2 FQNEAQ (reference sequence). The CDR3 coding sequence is TGTGCCAGCAGCGCGGACATCTACCGGGGCTATGGCTACACCTTC. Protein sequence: CASSADIYRGYGYTF.

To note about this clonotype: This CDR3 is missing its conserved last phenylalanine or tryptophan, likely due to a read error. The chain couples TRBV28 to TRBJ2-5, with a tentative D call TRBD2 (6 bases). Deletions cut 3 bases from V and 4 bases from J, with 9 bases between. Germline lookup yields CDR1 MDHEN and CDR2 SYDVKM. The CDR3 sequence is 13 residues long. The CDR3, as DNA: TGTGCCAGCAGTTTGGGGGGAAGAGAGACCCAGTACTCC. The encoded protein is CASSLGGRETQYS.

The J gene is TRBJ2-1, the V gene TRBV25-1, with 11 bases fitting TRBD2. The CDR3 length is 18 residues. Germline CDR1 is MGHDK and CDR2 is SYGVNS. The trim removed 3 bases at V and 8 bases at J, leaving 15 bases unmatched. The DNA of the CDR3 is TGTGCCAGCAGTGACCCCACGGGGGTAGCGGGAGGGCCTGATGAGCAGTTCTTC. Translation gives CASSDPTGVAGGPDEQFF.

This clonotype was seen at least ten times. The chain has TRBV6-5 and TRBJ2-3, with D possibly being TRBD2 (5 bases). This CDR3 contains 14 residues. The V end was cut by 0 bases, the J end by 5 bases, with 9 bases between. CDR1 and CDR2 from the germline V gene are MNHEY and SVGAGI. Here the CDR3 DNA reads TGTGCCAGCAGTTACTCCGACGGAGGAGATACGCAGTATTTT. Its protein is CASSYSDGGDTQYF.

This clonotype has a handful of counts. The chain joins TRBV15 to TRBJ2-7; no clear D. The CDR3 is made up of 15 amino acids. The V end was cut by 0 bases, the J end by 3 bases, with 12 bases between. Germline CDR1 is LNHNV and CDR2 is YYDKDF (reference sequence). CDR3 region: CATSREAQNYYEQYF. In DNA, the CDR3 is TGTGCCACCAGCAGAGAAGCCCAGAATTACTACGAGCAGTACTTC.

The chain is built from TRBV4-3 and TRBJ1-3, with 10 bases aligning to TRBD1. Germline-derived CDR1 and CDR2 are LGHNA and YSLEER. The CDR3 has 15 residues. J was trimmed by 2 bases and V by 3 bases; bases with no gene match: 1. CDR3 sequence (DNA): TGCGCCAGCAGCCAGGGGACAGGGGCTGGAAACACCATATATTTT. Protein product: CASSQGTGAGNTIYF.

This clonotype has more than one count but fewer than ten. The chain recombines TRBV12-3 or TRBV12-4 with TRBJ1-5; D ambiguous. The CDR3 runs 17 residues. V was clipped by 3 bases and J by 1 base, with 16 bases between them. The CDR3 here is CASSFLPGRRSNQPQHF. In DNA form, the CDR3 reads TGTGCCAGCAGTTTTCTGCCGGGTCGGCGAAGCAATCAGCCCCAGCATTTT.

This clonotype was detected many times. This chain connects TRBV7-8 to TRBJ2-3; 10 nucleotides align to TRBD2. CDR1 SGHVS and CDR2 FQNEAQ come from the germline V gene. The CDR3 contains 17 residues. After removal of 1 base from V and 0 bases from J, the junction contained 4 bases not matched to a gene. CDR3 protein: CASSLELAGASTDTQYF. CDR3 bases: TGTGCCAGCAGCTTAGAGCTAGCGGGAGCGAGCACAGATACGCAGTATTTT.

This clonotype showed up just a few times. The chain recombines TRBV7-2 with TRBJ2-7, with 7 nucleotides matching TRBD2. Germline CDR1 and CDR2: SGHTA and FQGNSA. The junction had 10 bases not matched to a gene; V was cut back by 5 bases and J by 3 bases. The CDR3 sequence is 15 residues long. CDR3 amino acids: CASSPGLGNNYEQYF. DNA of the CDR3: TGTGCCAGCAGCCCCGGACTAGGAAACAACTACGAGCAGTACTTC.

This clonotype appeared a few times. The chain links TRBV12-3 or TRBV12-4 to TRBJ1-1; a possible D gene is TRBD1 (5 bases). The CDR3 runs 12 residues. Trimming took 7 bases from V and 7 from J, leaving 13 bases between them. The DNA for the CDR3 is TGTGCCAGCATCCCCTGGGGGGGTGAAGCTTTCTTT. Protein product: CASIPWGGEAFF.

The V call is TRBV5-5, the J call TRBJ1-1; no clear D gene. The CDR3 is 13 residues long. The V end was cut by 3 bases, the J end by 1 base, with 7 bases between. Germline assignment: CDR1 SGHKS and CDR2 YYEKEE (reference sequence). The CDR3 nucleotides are TGTGCCAGCAGCTCCGACACGAACACTGAAGCTTTCTTT. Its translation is CASSSDTNTEAFF.